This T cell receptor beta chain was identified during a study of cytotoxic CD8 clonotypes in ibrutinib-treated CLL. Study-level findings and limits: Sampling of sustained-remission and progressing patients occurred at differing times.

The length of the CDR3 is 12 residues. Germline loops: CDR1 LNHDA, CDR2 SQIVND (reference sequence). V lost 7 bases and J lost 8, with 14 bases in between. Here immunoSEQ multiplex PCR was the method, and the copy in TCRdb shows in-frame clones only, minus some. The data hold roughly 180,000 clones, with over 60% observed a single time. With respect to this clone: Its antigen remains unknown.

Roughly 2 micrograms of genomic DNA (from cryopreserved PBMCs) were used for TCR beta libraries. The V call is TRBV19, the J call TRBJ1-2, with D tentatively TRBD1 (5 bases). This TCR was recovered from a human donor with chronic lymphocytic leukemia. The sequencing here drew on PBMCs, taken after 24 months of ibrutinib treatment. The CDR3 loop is CASTGGTVGYTF. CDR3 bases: TGTGCCAGTACCGGGGGGACGGTAGGCTACACCTTC.